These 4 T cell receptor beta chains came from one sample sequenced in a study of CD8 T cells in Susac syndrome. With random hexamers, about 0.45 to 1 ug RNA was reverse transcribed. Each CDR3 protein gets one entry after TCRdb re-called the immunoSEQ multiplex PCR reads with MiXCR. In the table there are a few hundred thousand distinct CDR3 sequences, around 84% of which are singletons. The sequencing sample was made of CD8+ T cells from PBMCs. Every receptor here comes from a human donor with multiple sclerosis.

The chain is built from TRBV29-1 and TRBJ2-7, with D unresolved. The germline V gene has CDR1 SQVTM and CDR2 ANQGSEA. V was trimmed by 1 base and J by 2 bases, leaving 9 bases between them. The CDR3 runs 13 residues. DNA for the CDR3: TGCAGCGTTGAAGTGGAGACCCCCTACGAGCAGTACTTC. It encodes CSVEVETPYEQYF.

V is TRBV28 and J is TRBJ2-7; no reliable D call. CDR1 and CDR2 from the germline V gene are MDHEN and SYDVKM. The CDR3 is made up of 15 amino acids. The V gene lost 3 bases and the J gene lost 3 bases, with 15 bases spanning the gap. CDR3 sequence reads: CASSFSISSVYEQYF. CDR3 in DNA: TGTGCCAGCAGTTTTAGTATCAGTTCGGTCTACGAGCAGTACTTC.

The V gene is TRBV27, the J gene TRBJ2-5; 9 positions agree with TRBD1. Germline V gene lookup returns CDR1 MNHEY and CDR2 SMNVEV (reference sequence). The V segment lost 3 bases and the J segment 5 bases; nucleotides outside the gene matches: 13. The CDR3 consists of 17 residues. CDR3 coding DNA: TGTGCCAGCAGTTTTGGTCTGGCCCGGGACAGGGAGGAGACCCAGTACTTC. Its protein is CASSFGLARDREETQYF.

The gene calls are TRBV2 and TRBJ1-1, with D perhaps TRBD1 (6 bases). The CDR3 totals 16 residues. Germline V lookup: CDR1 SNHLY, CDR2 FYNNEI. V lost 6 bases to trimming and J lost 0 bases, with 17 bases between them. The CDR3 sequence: CASSPRTDPMNTEAFF. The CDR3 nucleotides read TGTGCCAGCAGCCCTCGGACAGACCCTATGAACACTGAAGCTTTCTTT.